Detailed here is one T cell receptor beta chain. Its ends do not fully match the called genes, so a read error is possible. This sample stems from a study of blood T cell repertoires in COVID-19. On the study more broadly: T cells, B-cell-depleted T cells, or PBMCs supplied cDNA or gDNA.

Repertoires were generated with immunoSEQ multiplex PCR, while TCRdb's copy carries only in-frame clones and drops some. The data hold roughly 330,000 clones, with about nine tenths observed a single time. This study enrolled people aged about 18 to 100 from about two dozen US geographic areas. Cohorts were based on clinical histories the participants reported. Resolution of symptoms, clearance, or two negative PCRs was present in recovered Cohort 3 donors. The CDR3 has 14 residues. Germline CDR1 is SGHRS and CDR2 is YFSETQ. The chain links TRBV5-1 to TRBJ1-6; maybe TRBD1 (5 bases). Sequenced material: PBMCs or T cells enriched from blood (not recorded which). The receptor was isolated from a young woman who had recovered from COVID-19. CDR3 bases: TGCGCCAGCAGCCGGGACTCCCATAATTCACCCCTCCACTTT. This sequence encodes CASSRDSHNSPLHF.